Below, 5 T cell receptor beta chains from the same sample are listed, as sequenced in a study of neurological immune-mediated disorders. MiXCR, run by TCRdb on the 5' RACE reads, gives a single entry per CDR3 protein. The sample yields under 45,000 distinct CDR3 sequences, less than 5% seen once. Sample: PBMCs. Receptor source: a man younger than 40 with multiple sclerosis.

The sample holds many counts of this clonotype. J is TRBJ1-1 and V is TRBV20-1; D not resolved. Germline loops: CDR1 DFQATT, CDR2 SNEGSKA (reference sequence). The CDR3 length is 13 residues. V lost 3 bases and J lost 1, with 9 bases in between. The chain's CDR3 is CSASPTGNTEAFF. The CDR3 DNA sequence: TGCAGTGCTAGCCCCACCGGGAACACTGAAGCTTTCTTT.

This clonotype was seen at least ten times. This CDR3 is CAISYGGALDEQYF. CDR3 nucleotide sequence: TGTGCCATCAGTTACGGGGGGGCCCTAGACGAGCAGTACTTC. The chain joins TRBV10-3 to TRBJ2-7, with 8 nucleotides matching TRBD2. Germline CDR1 is ENHRY and CDR2 is SYGVKD. V shed 5 bases and J 5 bases; nucleotides not matched to a gene: 8. This CDR3 is 14 amino acids long.

This clonotype has ten or more counts. The chain recombines TRBV20-1 with TRBJ1-2; possible D gene TRBD1, 5 bases. The ends were cut back, 0 bases at V and 4 bases at J, with 12 bases in the middle. The germline V gene encodes CDR1 DFQATT and CDR2 SNEGSKA (reference sequence). This CDR3 has 14 residues. The CDR3: CSARDIRGGYGYTF. As DNA, the CDR3 is TGCAGTGCTAGAGATATTCGGGGCGGCTATGGCTACACCTTC.

This clonotype was found a few times. The CDR3 coding sequence is TGCAGTGCTAGAGACCTCCTCAGCATCAGGGGAGAGACCCAGTACTTC. This translates into CSARDLLSIRGETQYF. This chain uses TRBV20-1 with TRBJ2-5, with D possibly matching TRBD1 (6 bases). V was clipped by 0 bases and J by 4 bases, with 18 bases between them. The CDR3 spans 16 residues. Germline lookup yields CDR1 DFQATT and CDR2 SNEGSKA (reference sequence).

On this clonotype: An end of the junction differs from the germline gene, which may be a read error. V is TRBV2 and J is TRBJ1-5; D gene unclear. This CDR3 spans 13 amino acids. The germline CDR1 and CDR2 sequences are SNHLY and FYNNEI. The CDR3 here is CASSGRFNQPQNF. CDR3 nucleotide sequence: TGTGCCAGCAGTGGCCGGTTTAATCAGCCCCAGAATTTT.